The 23 T cell receptor beta chains presented below share a single source sample, sequenced in a study of early T cells in non-severe SARS-CoV-2 infection. MiXCR was run by TCRdb on the 5' RACE reads, yielding one entry per CDR3 protein. This sample has more than 25,000 distinct CDR3 sequences, with roughly 4.5% found just once. The starting material was whole blood, obtained at baseline. These receptors were collected from an adult who was a healthcare worker with PCR-confirmed SARS-CoV-2 infection or an uninfected control (not recorded which).

This clonotype has at least ten counts. V gene TRBV5-4 combines with J gene TRBJ2-7; tentatively, D is TRBD1 (6 bases). Germline-derived CDR1 and CDR2 are SGHNT and YYREEE (reference sequence). CDR3 length: 14 amino acids. The germline V and J ends were trimmed by 2 bases and 2 bases, with 11 bases remaining between them. The CDR3 DNA sequence: TGTGCCAGCAGCTTTCGGACAGTCCCCTACGAGCAGTACTTC. It yields the protein CASSFRTVPYEQYF.

In its sample, this clonotype was seen many times. The rearrangement joins TRBV4-2 to TRBJ2-3; the D gene is possibly TRBD2 (5 bases). Trimming removed 2 bases from V and 5 bases from J, with 17 bases in between. Per the germline V gene, CDR1 is LGHNA and CDR2 is YNFKEQ. The CDR3 consists of 16 residues. CDR3 in amino acids: CASSQNPLGEVDTQYF. In DNA, the CDR3 is TGTGCCAGCAGCCAAAATCCCCTCGGGGAAGTAGATACGCAGTATTTT.

There are many counts of this clonotype. The chain uses TRBV7-2 and TRBJ2-3; 11 nucleotides match TRBD2. The CDR3 contains 21 residues. V shed 3 bases and J 1 base; nucleotides not matched to a gene: 18. Germline loops: CDR1 SGHTA, CDR2 FQGNSA. The CDR3 sequence: CASSFAGTSGGIFGGTDTQYF. The CDR3 coding sequence is TGTGCCAGCAGCTTCGCCGGGACTAGCGGAGGAATTTTTGGGGGCACAGATACGCAGTATTTT. The full variable domain, rest sourced from reference TRBV7-2 and TRBJ2-3, is GAGVSQSPSNKVTEKGKDVELRCDPISGHTALYWYRQSLGQGLEFLIYFQGNSAPDKSGLPSDRFSAERTGGSVSTLTIQRTQQEDSAVYLCASSFAGTSGGIFGGTDTQYFGPGTRLTVL.

This clonotype was counted at least ten times. This chain joins TRBV7-6 and TRBJ2-7; the D gene is possibly TRBD1 (5 bases). The germline V and J ends were trimmed by 7 bases and 7 bases, with 23 bases remaining between them. The CDR3 is 15 amino acids. Germline values: CDR1 SGHVS, CDR2 FNYEAQ. Written as DNA, the CDR3 is TGTGCCAGCACCCAGTCAGGGTCCATAACTGGAGAGCAGTACTTC. Translated: CASTQSGSITGEQYF.

This clonotype was found many times. This chain joins TRBV7-3 and TRBJ2-7; 10 positions match TRBD2. The V gene end was trimmed by 2 bases and the J gene end by 3 bases; junction bases not matched to a gene: 7. The CDR3 runs to 16 residues. CDR1 and CDR2 from the germline V gene are SGHTA and FQGTGA. CDR3: CASSLRTSGDNYEQYF. DNA for the CDR3: TGTGCCAGCAGCTTACGAACTAGCGGGGACAACTACGAGCAGTACTTC.

This clonotype was recorded at least ten times. The V and J genes are TRBV7-9 and TRBJ1-1; D is unresolved. The V gene lost 0 bases and the J gene lost 4 bases, with 6 bases spanning the gap. The germline CDR1 and CDR2 sequences are SEHNR and FQNEAQ (reference sequence). The CDR3 runs 13 residues. The CDR3 sequence: CASSLAGITEAFF. In DNA form, the CDR3 reads TGTGCCAGCAGCTTAGCAGGGATCACTGAAGCTTTCTTT.

Ten or more counts support this clonotype. The chain employs TRBV29-1 and TRBJ2-3, with D perhaps TRBD1 (5 bases). Deletions cut 4 bases from V and 0 bases from J, with 11 bases between. CDR1 and CDR2 from the germline V gene are SQVTM and ANQGSEA. This CDR3 spans 14 amino acids. The CDR3 bases are TGCAGCGTTGTTCAGGGATATAGCACAGATACGCAGTATTTT. The encoded protein is CSVVQGYSTDTQYF.

This clonotype was seen many times. The chain couples TRBV5-4 to TRBJ2-1; D may be TRBD1 (7 bases). Germline V gene data show CDR1 as SGHNT and CDR2 as YYREEE (reference sequence). CDR3 length: 13 residues. V lost 3 bases to trimming and J lost 10 bases, with 14 bases between them. The CDR3 loop reads CASSWQGGGEQFF. The DNA for the CDR3 is TGTGCCAGCAGCTGGCAGGGGGGCGGGGAGCAGTTCTTC. The full variable domain, in which reference TRBV5-4 and TRBJ2-1 provide the parts outside the CDR3, is ETGVTQSPTHLIKTRGQQVTLRCSSQSGHNTVSWYQQALGQGPQFIFQYYREEENGRGNFPPRFSGLQFPNYSSELNVNALELDDSALYLCASSWQGGGEQFFGPGTRLTVL.

This clonotype was seen repeatedly, ten times or more. The rearrangement joins TRBV10-3 to TRBJ2-3; D gene ambiguous. The ends were cut back, 6 bases at V and 5 bases at J, with 6 bases in the middle. CDR3 length equals 11 residues. The germline gives CDR1 ENHRY, CDR2 SYGVKD. As DNA, the CDR3 is TGTGCCATCAGCGTTAAAGATACGCAGTATTTT. Translating gives CAISVKDTQYF.

This clonotype was counted many times. This sequence joins TRBV6-1 and TRBJ2-1; D call uncertain. The CDR3 has 13 amino acids. V dropped 8 bases and J dropped 4 bases, with 12 bases sitting between them. From germline, CDR1 is MNHNS and CDR2 SASEGT. CDR3 sequence: CASSLTVYNEQFF. CDR3 DNA sequence: TGTGCCAGCTCCCTGACCGTATACAATGAGCAGTTCTTC.

This clonotype was seen ten or more times. The V call is TRBV12-3 or TRBV12-4, the J call TRBJ2-3, with D perhaps matching TRBD1 (6 bases). V was pared by 7 bases and J by 1 base, with 15 bases between. The CDR3 loop spans 15 amino acids. CDR3: CASTFDRSGTDTQYF. CDR3 DNA sequence: TGTGCCAGCACCTTTGACAGGTCGGGCACAGATACGCAGTATTTT.

In its sample, this clonotype was seen many times. The chain is built from TRBV7-9 and TRBJ1-4; D is possibly TRBD1 (5 bases). Per germline, CDR1 SEHNR and CDR2 FQNEAQ (reference sequence). The germline V and J ends were trimmed by 5 bases and 5 bases, with 18 bases remaining between them. CDR3 length: 16 residues. In nucleotides, the CDR3 is TGTGCCAGCAGCGTCTTCCGGGACCCAGGGAATGAAAAACTGTTTTTT. Its protein product is CASSVFRDPGNEKLFF. The whole variable domain, remainder taken from reference TRBV7-9 and TRBJ1-4, is DTGVSQNPRHKITKRGQNVTFRCDPISEHNRLYWYRQTLGQGPEFLTYFQNEAQLEKSRLLSDRFSAERPKGSFSTLEIQRTEQGDSAMYLCASSVFRDPGNEKLFFGSGTQLSVL.

The chain employs TRBV4-3 and TRBJ2-5; 8 bases fit TRBD1. Germline V gene lookup returns CDR1 LGHNA and CDR2 YSLEER. The CDR3 runs 17 residues. The V gene end was trimmed by 1 base and the J gene end by 7 bases; junction bases not matched to a gene: 14. For the CDR3, the DNA is TGCGCCAGCAGCCAAGCAGTGGGACAGGTGGCTCGGTCGACCCAGTACTTC. Amino acids: CASSQAVGQVARSTQYF.

At least ten counts were recorded for this clonotype. This chain uses TRBV20-1 with TRBJ1-4, with TRBD1 as a possible D gene (5 bases). Trimming pared 3 bases from V and 7 bases from J, leaving 9 bases between. CDR1 and CDR2 from the germline V gene are DFQATT and SNEGSKA (reference sequence). The CDR3 extends over 12 amino acids. The CDR3 region has the DNA TGCAGTGCTAGGAGGGACGGTGAAAAACTGTTTTTT. Residues: CSARRDGEKLFF.

This clonotype is labeled as medium-sized (0.01 to 0.1%). The rearrangement links TRBV20-1 to TRBJ2-7; the D gene is possibly TRBD1 (6 bases). This CDR3 spans 12 amino acids. CDR1 DFQATT and CDR2 SNEGSKA come from the germline V gene (reference sequence). V lost 0 bases and J 6 bases, leaving 9 bases between the germline ends. The CDR3 sequence: CSAREWGREQYF. The CDR3 bases are TGCAGTGCTAGAGAATGGGGGCGCGAGCAGTACTTC.

This clonotype was detected ten times or more. This chain uses TRBV3-1 with TRBJ2-1, with 9 bases aligning to TRBD2. V trimming: 3 bases; J trimming: 4 bases; junction bases outside the gene matches: 4. The CDR3 extends over 15 amino acids. Germline CDR1 is LGHDT and CDR2 is YNNKEL (reference sequence). The CDR3 reads CASSQALAGYNEQFF. DNA of the CDR3: TGTGCCAGCAGCCAGGCCCTAGCGGGATACAATGAGCAGTTCTTC.

This clonotype was picked up many times. V is TRBV28 and J is TRBJ2-7; TRBD1 matches 12 bases. Per germline, CDR1 MDHEN and CDR2 SYDVKM. The CDR3 consists of 15 residues. J was trimmed by 5 bases and V by 9 bases; bases with no gene match: 11. The CDR3 here is CASEMGDRGRDEQYF. The CDR3 nucleotides are TGTGCCAGTGAAATGGGGGACAGGGGGCGGGACGAGCAGTACTTC. The whole variable domain, remainder taken from reference TRBV28 and TRBJ2-7, is DVKVTQSSRYLVKRTGEKVFLECVQDMDHENMFWYRQDPGLGLRLIYFSYDVKMKEKGDIPEGYSVSREKKERFSLILESASTNQTSMYLCASEMGDRGRDEQYFGPGTRLTVT.

The chain is built from TRBV14 and TRBJ2-3, with 9 bases that match TRBD1. The CDR3 sequence is 15 residues long. V lost 4 bases and J lost 3; bases outside the gene matches: 5. Per germline, CDR1 SGHDN and CDR2 FVKESK. CDR3 residues: CASSRRDRVTDTQYF. The CDR3 DNA reads as TGTGCCAGCAGCCGCCGGGACAGGGTGACAGATACGCAGTATTTT.

This chain uses TRBV5-1 with TRBJ2-7, with D possibly TRBD1 on 5 matching bases. Germline CDR1 and CDR2: SGHRS and YFSETQ. The CDR3 has 14 amino acids. V lost 4 bases to trimming and J lost 5 bases, with 16 bases between them. The CDR3 protein is CASSPRTQDNEQYF. CDR3 sequence (DNA): TGCGCCAGCAGCCCCCGGACCCAGGACAACGAGCAGTACTTC.

This clonotype was detected many times. The chain carries TRBV19 and TRBJ1-2; D is unresolved. The CDR3 is 15 residues long. The germline V and J ends were trimmed by 1 base and 2 bases, with 11 bases remaining between them. The germline CDR1 and CDR2 sequences are LNHDA and SQIVND (reference sequence). The CDR3 DNA reads TGTGCCAGTAGTATAGGTGGTCACCTCAACTATGGCTACACCTTC. It specifies CASSIGGHLNYGYTF.

The sample holds many counts of this clonotype. V gene TRBV6-5 combines with J gene TRBJ2-7; D perhaps matches TRBD1 (6 bases). Between the trimmed V and J ends, which lost 0 bases and 3 bases, there was a span of 12 bases. CDR1 and CDR2 from the germline V gene are MNHEY and SVGAGI. This CDR3 region has 15 residues. The CDR3 coding sequence is TGTGCCAGCAGTTACTCGAGGGGGACGGGCTACGAGCAGTACTTC. This encodes CASSYSRGTGYEQYF.

This clonotype was seen ten or more times. The chain employs TRBV6-1 and TRBJ2-1; the D is unclear. Germline V gene lookup returns CDR1 MNHNS and CDR2 SASEGT. The V end lost 4 bases, the J end lost 3 bases, and 10 bases lay between the germline ends. The CDR3 is 14 amino acids. The CDR3 region is CASSGLGDYNEQFF. CDR3 DNA sequence: TGTGCCAGCAGTGGGCTAGGAGACTACAATGAGCAGTTCTTC.

This clonotype was detected ten times or more. The V call is TRBV18, the J call TRBJ2-7; 8 nucleotides match TRBD1. There are 16 residues in the CDR3. V shed 3 bases and J 7 bases; nucleotides not matched to a gene: 14. Germline CDR1 KGHSH, CDR2 LQKENI. The DNA for the CDR3 is TGTGCCAGCTCACCCCCCGGTCGTCAGGGGGCCTGGGAGCAGTACTTC. It is translated as CASSPPGRQGAWEQYF.